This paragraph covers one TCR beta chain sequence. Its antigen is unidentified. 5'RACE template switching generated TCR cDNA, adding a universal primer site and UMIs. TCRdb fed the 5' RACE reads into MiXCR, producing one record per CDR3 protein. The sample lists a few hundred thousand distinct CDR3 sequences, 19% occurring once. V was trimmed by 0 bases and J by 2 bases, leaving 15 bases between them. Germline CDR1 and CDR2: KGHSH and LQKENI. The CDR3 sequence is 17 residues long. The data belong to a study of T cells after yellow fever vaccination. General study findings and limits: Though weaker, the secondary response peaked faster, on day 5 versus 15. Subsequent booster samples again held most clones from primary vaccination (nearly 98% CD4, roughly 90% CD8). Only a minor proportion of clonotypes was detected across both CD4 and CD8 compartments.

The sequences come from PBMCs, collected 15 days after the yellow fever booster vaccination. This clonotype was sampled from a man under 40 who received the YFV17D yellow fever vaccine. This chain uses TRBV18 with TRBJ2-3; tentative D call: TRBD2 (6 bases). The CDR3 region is CASSPPNGGATTDTQYF. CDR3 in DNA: TGTGCCAGCTCACCACCAAATGGCGGGGCAACCACAGATACGCAGTATTTT.